The T cell receptor (beta chain) under discussion was sequenced for a study of human T cells and chemical hapten exposure. Study-level background: Patch tests delivered 0.01% DPC to the upper back and were evaluated at 6 days. Patients, a majority of them female, were diagnosed with alopecia areata, totalis or universalis.

With regard to this clonotype: Its antigen is unknown.

Via MiXCR, TCRdb re-called the RACE reads, giving one row per CDR3 protein. The sample contains 80,000 to 95,000 distinct CDR3 sequences, 11% of which appear only once. Notes on the study in general: The number of TCRs over 1 in 1000 frequency stayed unchanged after DPC.

Described time point: patch test 2, 6 weeks after DPC sensitization. The treatment: therapeutic diphenylcyclopropenone sensitization with weekly scalp DPC. Trimming cost V 5 bases and J 2 bases; bases outside gene matches: 3. The CDR3 is 15 residues long. Germline lookup yields CDR1 LNHDA and CDR2 SQIVND (reference sequence). The chain uses TRBV19 and TRBJ2-5; 12 bases agree with TRBD2. Sequenced here: whole blood, sampled in connection with sensitization to the hapten diphenylcyclopropenone (DPC). The clonotype was recovered from a man aged 35-49 years with alopecia areata. Some clones in this sample may be carry-over from other donors' samples. CDR3 bases: TGTGCCAGTAGTTTCCTAGCGGGAGGGCAAGAGACCCAGTACTTC. Translating gives CASSFLAGGQETQYF.